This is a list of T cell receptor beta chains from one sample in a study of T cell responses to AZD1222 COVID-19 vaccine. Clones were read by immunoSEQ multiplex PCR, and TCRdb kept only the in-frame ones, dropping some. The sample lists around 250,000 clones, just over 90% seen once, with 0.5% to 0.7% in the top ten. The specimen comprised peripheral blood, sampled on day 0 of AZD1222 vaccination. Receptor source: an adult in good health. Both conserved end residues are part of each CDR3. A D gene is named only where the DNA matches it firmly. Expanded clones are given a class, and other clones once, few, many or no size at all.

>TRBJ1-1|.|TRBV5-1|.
TGCGCCAGCAGCGCTGGCCGGACAAATCTGAACACTGAAGCTTTCTTT
CASSAGRTNLNTEAFF
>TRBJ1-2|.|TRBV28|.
TGTGCCAGCAGGATCGGAGAGCTCTCGGTAGGCTACACCTTC
CASRIGELSVGYTF
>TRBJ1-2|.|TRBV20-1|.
TGCAGTGCTCGGGCCGAGGGGAGCTACACCTTC
CSARAEGSYTF
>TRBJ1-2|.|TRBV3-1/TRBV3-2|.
TGTGCCAGCAGCCAAGACCCTCAAGGGTATGGCTACACCTTC
CASSQDPQGYGYTF
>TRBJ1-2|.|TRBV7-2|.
TGTGCCAGCAGCTTGATAAACAACTATGGCTACACCTTC
CASSLINNYGYTF
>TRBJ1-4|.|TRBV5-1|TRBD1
TGCGCCAGCAGCCCGGACAGGGTGTCAACTAATGAAAAACTGTTTTTT
CASSPDRVSTNEKLFF
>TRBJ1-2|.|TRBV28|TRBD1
TGTGCCAGCACTATAGGGGGGACAGGGAATGGCTACACCTTC
CASTIGGTGNGYTF
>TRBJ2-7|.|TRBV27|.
TGTGCCAGCAGTTCCCCCGCGGCTGGAAGGTCCTACGAGCAGTACTTC
CASSSPAAGRSYEQYF
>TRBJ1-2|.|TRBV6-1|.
TGTGCCAGCAGTGAAGGCCTAGGACTCTATGGCTACACCTTC
CASSEGLGLYGYTF
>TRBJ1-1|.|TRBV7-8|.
TGTGCCAGCCAAGGGGTGGGGGCTCGGGCTTTCTTT
CASQGVGARAFF
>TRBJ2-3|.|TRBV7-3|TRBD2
TGTGCCAGCAGCTCGGGACTAGCGTCAGATACGCAGTATTTT
CASSSGLASDTQYF
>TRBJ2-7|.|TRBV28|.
TGTGCCAGCAGAAGACATAACTACGAGCAGTACTTC
CASRRHNYEQYF
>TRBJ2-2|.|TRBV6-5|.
TGTGCCAGCACTCTCCGCCCCGCGAACACCGGGGAGCTGTTTTTT
CASTLRPANTGELFF
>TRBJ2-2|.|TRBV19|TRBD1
TGTGCCAGTAGTTCACCGACAGGGTACGCCGGGGAGCTGTTTTTT
CASSSPTGYAGELFF
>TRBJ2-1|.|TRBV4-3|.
TGCGCCAGCAGCCAAGATCCCGGGTTTTATAGCTCCTACAATGAGCAGTTCTTC
CASSQDPGFYSSYNEQFF
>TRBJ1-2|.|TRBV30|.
TGTGCCTGGTCCCGACAAATCTATGGCTACACCTTC
CAWSRQIYGYTF
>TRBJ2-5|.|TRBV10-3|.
TGTGCCATCAGTGAGTCCCCGAGTCAGGAGACCCAGTACTTC
CAISESPSQETQYF
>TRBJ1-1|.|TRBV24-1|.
TGTGCCACCAGTGGCAGACGTACCGCCATGAACACTGAAGCTTTCTTT
CATSGRRTAMNTEAFF
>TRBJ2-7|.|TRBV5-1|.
TGCGCCAGCAGCTTGGTCGGCCCGACCTACGAGCAGTACTTC
CASSLVGPTYEQYF
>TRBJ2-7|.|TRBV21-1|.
TGTGCCAGCAGCAAATCCCCACTAGCCTACGAGCAGTACTTC
CASSKSPLAYEQYF
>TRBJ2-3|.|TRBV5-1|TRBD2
TGCGCCAGCAGCCCCGGGCTAGCGGATCTAGATACGCAGTATTTT
CASSPGLADLDTQYF
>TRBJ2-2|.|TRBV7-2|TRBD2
TGTGCCAGCAGCTTAGTTCTAGGACGGGGGGAGGCCGGGGAGCTGTTTTTT
CASSLVLGRGEAGELFF
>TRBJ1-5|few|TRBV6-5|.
TGTGCCAGCAGTTATCAGGGACCCCAGCATTTT
CASSYQGPQHF
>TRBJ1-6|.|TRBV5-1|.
TGCGCCAGCAGCCCTGGGGACGCAGGGGCCTCACCCCTCCACTTT
CASSPGDAGASPLHF
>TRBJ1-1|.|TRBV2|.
TGTGCCAGCAGTGACCAACAAATAAAGAACACTGAAGCTTTCTTT
CASSDQQIKNTEAFF
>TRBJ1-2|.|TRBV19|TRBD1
TGTGCCAGTATTACAGGGGAGAGTGGCTACACCTTC
CASITGESGYTF